The present TCR beta chain was sequenced within a study of blood T cell repertoires in COVID-19. Study context: The United States, Italy and Spain provided the acute and convalescent COVID-19 samples. Sources were T cells, B-cell-depleted T cells, or PBMCs; the material itself was cDNA or gDNA.

Patients at the Seattle site were enrolled during active infection and followed longitudinally. V lost 7 bases and J lost 3, with 6 bases in between. This CDR3 is 11 amino acids long. As originally analysed: Amplification with reference gene primers provided the estimates of nucleated cell counts. Assay used: immunoSEQ multiplex PCR; TCRdb lists only in-frame clones, some missing. D and trimming come from the DNA, and the V and J calls and clone size come from that table. The data show 150,000 to 200,000 clones, with 85% to 90% seen just once and roughly an eighth held by the top ten. The sequenced material came from peripheral blood. This receptor was taken from a woman aged 70-85 years with COVID-19, enrolled during active disease. This chain links TRBV12-3 or TRBV12-4 with TRBJ1-1; D unresolved. CDR3 nucleotides: TGTGCCAGCACGCGGGACACTGAAGCTTTCTTT. Its translation: CASTRDTEAFF.